A selection of T cell receptor beta chains follows, all from one sample in a study of blood T cell repertoires in COVID-19. Data came from immunoSEQ multiplex PCR; TCRdb stores just in-frame clones and leaves some out. The sample carries roughly 51,000 clones, 90% to 95% recorded once. The sequencing input was peripheral blood. Receptors originate from a woman aged 55 to 70 with active or convalescent COVID-19. The CDR3 runs from the conserved cysteine through the conserved F or W. Each record gives: J gene, V gene, clone size, D gene, CDR3 DNA, CDR3 protein. A D gene is named only where the DNA matches it firmly. Clone size is given for some rows only: seen once, a few or many times, or a class if the clone is expanded.

J gene: TRBJ2-1; V gene: TRBV19; clone size: .; D gene: TRBD2; CDR3 DNA: TGTGCCAGTAAGATTCTAGCGGGATCCTACAATGAGCAGTTCTTC; CDR3 protein: CASKILAGSYNEQFF
J gene: TRBJ1-5; V gene: TRBV7-9; clone size: .; D gene: .; CDR3 DNA: TGTGCCAGCAGCTTAGACGGGGTATTACAGCCCCAGCATTTT; CDR3 protein: CASSLDGVLQPQHF
J gene: TRBJ2-3; V gene: TRBV6-5; clone size: .; D gene: .; CDR3 DNA: TGTGCCAGCAGCGACGACAACACAGATACGCAGTATTTT; CDR3 protein: CASSDDNTDTQYF
J gene: TRBJ1-5; V gene: TRBV28; clone size: .; D gene: TRBD1; CDR3 DNA: TGTGCCAGCAGTCTCCTACAGGGGTCCCAGCATTTT; CDR3 protein: CASSLLQGSQHF
J gene: TRBJ1-4; V gene: TRBV7-2; clone size: .; D gene: .; CDR3 DNA: TGTGCCAGCAGCCCCAGGGCCACTAATGAAAAACTGTTTTTT; CDR3 protein: CASSPRATNEKLFF
J gene: TRBJ2-1; V gene: TRBV12-3/TRBV12-4; clone size: .; D gene: .; CDR3 DNA: TGTGCCAGCAGTTTTATGACAGGCCTTCAGTTCTTC; CDR3 protein: CASSFMTGLQFF
J gene: TRBJ1-4; V gene: TRBV5-1; clone size: .; D gene: .; CDR3 DNA: TGCGCCAGCAGCCCAGGATCAACTAATGAAAAACTGTTTTTT; CDR3 protein: CASSPGSTNEKLFF
J gene: TRBJ1-3; V gene: TRBV14; clone size: .; D gene: TRBD1; CDR3 DNA: TGTGCCAGCAGCCGAACGGGACAGGGAAACACCATATATTTT; CDR3 protein: CASSRTGQGNTIYF
J gene: TRBJ2-5; V gene: TRBV29-1; clone size: .; D gene: TRBD1; CDR3 DNA: TGCAGCGTTGATGCCTCCAGGGGGCAAGAGACCCAGTACTTC; CDR3 protein: CSVDASRGQETQYF
J gene: TRBJ1-5; V gene: TRBV3-1/TRBV3-2; clone size: few; D gene: TRBD1; CDR3 DNA: TGTGCCAGCAGCCAGTCGAGACAGGGCTATAGCAATCAGCCCCAGCATTTT; CDR3 protein: CASSQSRQGYSNQPQHF
J gene: TRBJ1-1; V gene: TRBV4-1; clone size: .; D gene: .; CDR3 DNA: TGCGCCAGCAGCCAAGCAGGGGAGAACACTGAAGCTTTCTTT; CDR3 protein: CASSQAGENTEAFF
J gene: TRBJ2-5; V gene: TRBV5-4; clone size: .; D gene: TRBD2; CDR3 DNA: TGTGCCAGCAGCCTAGCGGGGGCGGGGGAGACCCAGTACTTC; CDR3 protein: CASSLAGAGETQYF
J gene: TRBJ2-3; V gene: TRBV5-6; clone size: .; D gene: TRBD1; CDR3 DNA: TGTGCCAGCAGCTCCCCTCGTAACAGGGGATTCACAGATACGCAGTATTTT; CDR3 protein: CASSSPRNRGFTDTQYF
J gene: TRBJ1-2; V gene: TRBV6-5; clone size: few; D gene: .; CDR3 DNA: TGTGCCAGCAGATACCAGAACGGCTACACCTTC; CDR3 protein: CASRYQNGYTF
J gene: TRBJ1-3; V gene: TRBV28; clone size: .; D gene: .; CDR3 DNA: TGTGCCAGCAGTTTATTTAGAAACACCATATATTTT; CDR3 protein: CASSLFRNTIYF
J gene: TRBJ2-5; V gene: TRBV6-6; clone size: .; D gene: TRBD2; CDR3 DNA: TGTGCCAGCAGTTCCGCTAGCGGGAGGGATCAAGAGACCCAGTACTTC; CDR3 protein: CASSSASGRDQETQYF
J gene: TRBJ1-2; V gene: TRBV28; clone size: once; D gene: TRBD1; CDR3 DNA: TGTGCCAGCAACACAGGGGGACGAGGCTACACCTTC; CDR3 protein: CASNTGGRGYTF
J gene: TRBJ2-3; V gene: TRBV3-1/TRBV3-2; clone size: .; D gene: TRBD2; CDR3 DNA: TGTGCCAGCAGCCAAGTCGGTAGCGGGAACGCAGATACGCAGTATTTT; CDR3 protein: CASSQVGSGNADTQYF
J gene: TRBJ1-3; V gene: TRBV7-8; clone size: .; D gene: .; CDR3 DNA: TGTGCCAGCAGCTTAGTACAGGGATCTGGAAACACCATATATTTT; CDR3 protein: CASSLVQGSGNTIYF
J gene: TRBJ1-2; V gene: TRBV7-2; clone size: .; D gene: TRBD1; CDR3 DNA: TGTGCCAGCAGCTCACCCCCAGGGGGCATTTACTATGGCTACACCTTC; CDR3 protein: CASSSPPGGIYYGYTF
J gene: TRBJ2-1; V gene: TRBV7-2; clone size: .; D gene: .; CDR3 DNA: TGTGCCAGCAGCTTCCTCGCGGGATCCAATGAGCAGTTCTTC; CDR3 protein: CASSFLAGSNEQFF
J gene: TRBJ1-1; V gene: TRBV27; clone size: once; D gene: .; CDR3 DNA: TGTGCCAGCTATCGGGGTGTCAGCACTGAAGCTTTCTTT; CDR3 protein: CASYRGVSTEAFF
J gene: TRBJ1-6; V gene: TRBV4-1; clone size: .; D gene: .; CDR3 DNA: TGCGCCAGCAGCCAAGACCCCGAGTCACCCCTCCACTTT; CDR3 protein: CASSQDPESPLHF